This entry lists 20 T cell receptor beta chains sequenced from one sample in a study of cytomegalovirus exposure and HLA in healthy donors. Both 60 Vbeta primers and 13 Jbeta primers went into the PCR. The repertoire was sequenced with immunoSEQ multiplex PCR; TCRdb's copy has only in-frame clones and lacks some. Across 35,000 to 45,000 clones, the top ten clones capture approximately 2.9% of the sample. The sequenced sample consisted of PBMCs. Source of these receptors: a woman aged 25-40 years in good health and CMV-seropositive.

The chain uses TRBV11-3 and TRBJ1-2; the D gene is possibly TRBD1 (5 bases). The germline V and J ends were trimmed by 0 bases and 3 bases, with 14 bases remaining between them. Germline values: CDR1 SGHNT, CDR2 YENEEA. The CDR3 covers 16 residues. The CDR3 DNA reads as TGTGCCAGCAGCTTAGAGGGGCGTCTTGGAGACTATGGCTACACCTTC. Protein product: CASSLEGRLGDYGYTF.

CDR3 sequence: CASSQAGGQSSGANVLTF. The CDR3 DNA reads as TGTGCCAGCAGCCAAGCTGGGGGACAGAGCTCTGGGGCCAACGTCCTGACTTTC. The rearrangement links TRBV4-2 to TRBJ2-6; 7 bases line up with TRBD1. CDR3 length: 18 residues. With 1 base clipped from V and 0 bases from J, the junction kept 6 bases outside the gene matches. The germline V gene has CDR1 LGHNA and CDR2 YNFKEQ.

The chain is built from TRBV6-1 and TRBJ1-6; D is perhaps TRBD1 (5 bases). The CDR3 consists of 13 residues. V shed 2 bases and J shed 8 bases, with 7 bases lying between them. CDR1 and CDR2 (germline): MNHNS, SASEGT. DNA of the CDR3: TGTGCCAGCAGTGAATCGGGGGATTCACCCCTCCACTTT. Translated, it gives CASSESGDSPLHF.

This CDR3 is CASSSGGGRELFF. The CDR3 coding sequence is TGCGCCAGCAGCTCTGGCGGAGGAAGGGAGCTGTTTTTT. This chain uses TRBV5-1 with TRBJ2-2, with D possibly being TRBD2 (5 bases). V was pared by 3 bases and J by 9 bases, with 12 bases between. The germline V gene encodes CDR1 SGHRS and CDR2 YFSETQ. The CDR3 spans 13 residues.

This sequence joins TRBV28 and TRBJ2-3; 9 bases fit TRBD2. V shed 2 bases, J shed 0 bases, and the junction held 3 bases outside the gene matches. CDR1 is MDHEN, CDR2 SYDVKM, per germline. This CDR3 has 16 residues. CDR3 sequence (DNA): TGTGCCAGCAGTTTAGTGCGGGGGGGCAGCACAGATACGCAGTATTTT. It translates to CASSLVRGGSTDTQYF. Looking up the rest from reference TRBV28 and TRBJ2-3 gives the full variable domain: DVKVTQSSRYLVKRTGEKVFLECVQDMDHENMFWYRQDPGLGLRLIYFSYDVKMKEKGDIPEGYSVSREKKERFSLILESASTNQTSMYLCASSLVRGGSTDTQYFGPGTRLTVL.

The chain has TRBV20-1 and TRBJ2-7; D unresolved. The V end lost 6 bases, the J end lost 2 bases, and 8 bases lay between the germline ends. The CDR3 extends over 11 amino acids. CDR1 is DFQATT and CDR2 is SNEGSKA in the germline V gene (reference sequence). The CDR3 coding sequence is TGCAGTGCCCCGACTCCCTACGAGCAGTACTTC. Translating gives CSAPTPYEQYF.

CDR3 sequence: CASSPRQGHYEQYF. CDR3 DNA: TGTGCCAGCAGCCCTCGGCAGGGGCACTACGAGCAGTACTTC. V is TRBV5-4 and J is TRBJ2-7, with TRBD1 as a possible D gene (6 bases). V was cut by 4 bases and J by 3 bases, with 14 bases left in between. The CDR3 consists of 14 residues. CDR1 is SGHNT, CDR2 YYREEE, per germline (reference sequence).

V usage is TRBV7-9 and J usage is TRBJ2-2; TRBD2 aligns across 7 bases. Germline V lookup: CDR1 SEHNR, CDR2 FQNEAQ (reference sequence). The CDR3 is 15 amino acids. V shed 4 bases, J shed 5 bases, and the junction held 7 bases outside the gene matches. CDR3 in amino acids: CASSSHPGGTGELFF. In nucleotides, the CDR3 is TGTGCCAGCAGCTCACATCCGGGGGGAACCGGGGAGCTGTTTTTT. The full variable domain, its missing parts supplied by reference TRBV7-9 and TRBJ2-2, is DTGVSQNPRHKITKRGQNVTFRCDPISEHNRLYWYRQTLGQGPEFLTYFQNEAQLEKSRLLSDRFSAERPKGSFSTLEIQRTEQGDSAMYLCASSSHPGGTGELFFGEGSRLTVL.

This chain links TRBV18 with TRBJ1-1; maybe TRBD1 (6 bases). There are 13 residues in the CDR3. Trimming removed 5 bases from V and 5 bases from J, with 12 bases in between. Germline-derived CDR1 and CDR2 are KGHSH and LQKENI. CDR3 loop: CASSSGEATEAFF. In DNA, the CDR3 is TGTGCCAGCTCATCAGGGGAAGCGACTGAAGCTTTCTTT. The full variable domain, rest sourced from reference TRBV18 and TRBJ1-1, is NAGVMQNPRHLVRRRGQEARLRCSPMKGHSHVYWYRQLPEEGLKFMVYLQKENIIDESGMPKERFSAEFPKEGPSILRIQQVVRGDSAAYFCASSSGEATEAFFGQGTRLTVV.

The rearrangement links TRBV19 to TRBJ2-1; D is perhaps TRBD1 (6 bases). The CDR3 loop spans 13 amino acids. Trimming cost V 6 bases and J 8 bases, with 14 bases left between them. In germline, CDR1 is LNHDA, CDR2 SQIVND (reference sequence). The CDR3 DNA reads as TGTGCCAGTAGGGGGGACATTGGGGATGAGCAGTTCTTC. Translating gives CASRGDIGDEQFF. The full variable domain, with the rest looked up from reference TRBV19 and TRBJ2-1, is DGGITQSPKYLFRKEGQNVTLSCEQNLNHDAMYWYRQDPGQGLRLIYYSQIVNDFQKGDIAEGYSVSREKKESFPLTVTSAQKNPTAFYLCASRGDIGDEQFFGPGTRLTVL.

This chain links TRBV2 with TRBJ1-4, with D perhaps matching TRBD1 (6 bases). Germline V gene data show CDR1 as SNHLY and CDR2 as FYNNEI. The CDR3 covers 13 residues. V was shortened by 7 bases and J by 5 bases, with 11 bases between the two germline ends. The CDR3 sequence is CASKSTGNEKLFF. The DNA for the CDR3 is TGTGCCAGCAAAAGTACAGGGAATGAAAAACTGTTTTTT.

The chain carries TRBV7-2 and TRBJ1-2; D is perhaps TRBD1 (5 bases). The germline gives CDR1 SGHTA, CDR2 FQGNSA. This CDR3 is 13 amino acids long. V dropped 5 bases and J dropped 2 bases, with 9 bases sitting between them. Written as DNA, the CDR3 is TGTGCCAGCAGCCAAAGACAGAACTATGGCTACACCTTC. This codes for CASSQRQNYGYTF.

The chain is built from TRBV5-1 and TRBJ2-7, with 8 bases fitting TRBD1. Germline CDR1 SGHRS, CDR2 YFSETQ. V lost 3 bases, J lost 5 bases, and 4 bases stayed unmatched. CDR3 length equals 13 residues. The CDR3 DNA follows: TGCGCCAGCAGCTACCAGGGGGCCAACGAGCAGTACTTC. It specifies CASSYQGANEQYF.

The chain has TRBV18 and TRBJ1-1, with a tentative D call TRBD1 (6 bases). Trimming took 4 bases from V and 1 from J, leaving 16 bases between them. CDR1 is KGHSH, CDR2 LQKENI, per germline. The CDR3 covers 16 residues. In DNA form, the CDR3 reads TGTGCCAGCTCACTACTATCAAAACAGGGGAACACTGAAGCTTTCTTT. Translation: CASSLLSKQGNTEAFF.

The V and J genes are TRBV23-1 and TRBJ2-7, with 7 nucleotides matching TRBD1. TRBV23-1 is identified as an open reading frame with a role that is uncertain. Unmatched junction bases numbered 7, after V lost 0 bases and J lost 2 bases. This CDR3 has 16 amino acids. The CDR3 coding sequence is TGCGCCAGCAGTCAATCTACAGGGGTTTCCCCCTACGAGCAGTACTTC. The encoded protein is CASSQSTGVSPYEQYF.

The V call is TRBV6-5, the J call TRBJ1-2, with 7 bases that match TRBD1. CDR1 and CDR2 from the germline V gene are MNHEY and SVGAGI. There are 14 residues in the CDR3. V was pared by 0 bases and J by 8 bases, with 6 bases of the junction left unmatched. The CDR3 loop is CASSYSYRGEGYTF. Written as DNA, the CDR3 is TGTGCCAGCAGTTACTCGTACAGGGGTGAAGGCTACACCTTC.

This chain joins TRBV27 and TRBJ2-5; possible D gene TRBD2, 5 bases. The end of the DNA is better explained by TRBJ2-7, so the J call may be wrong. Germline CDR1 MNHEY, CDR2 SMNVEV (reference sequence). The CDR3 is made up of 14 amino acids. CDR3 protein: CASTKVGETYEQYF. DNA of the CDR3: TGTGCCAGCACCAAGGTCGGGGAAACCTACGAGCAGTACTTC.

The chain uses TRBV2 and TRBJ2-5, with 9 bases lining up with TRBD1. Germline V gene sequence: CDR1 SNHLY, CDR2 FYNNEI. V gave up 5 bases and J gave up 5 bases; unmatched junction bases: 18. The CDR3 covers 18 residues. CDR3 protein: CASSTHLDWTGDRETQYF. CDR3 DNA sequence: TGTGCCAGCAGTACTCATCTAGATTGGACAGGGGATAGGGAGACCCAGTACTTC.

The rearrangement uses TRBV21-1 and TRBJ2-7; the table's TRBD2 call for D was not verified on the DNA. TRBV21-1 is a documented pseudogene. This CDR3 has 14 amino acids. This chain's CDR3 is CASSKWGLPHEQYF. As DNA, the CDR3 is TGTGCCAGCAGCAAATGGGGACTACCCCACGAGCAGTACTTC.

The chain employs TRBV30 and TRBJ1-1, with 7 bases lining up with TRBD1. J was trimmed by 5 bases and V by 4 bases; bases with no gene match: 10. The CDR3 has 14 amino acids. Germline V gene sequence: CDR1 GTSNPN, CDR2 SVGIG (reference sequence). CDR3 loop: CAWTKGASRTEAFF. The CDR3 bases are TGTGCCTGGACCAAGGGGGCTAGCAGAACTGAAGCTTTCTTT.